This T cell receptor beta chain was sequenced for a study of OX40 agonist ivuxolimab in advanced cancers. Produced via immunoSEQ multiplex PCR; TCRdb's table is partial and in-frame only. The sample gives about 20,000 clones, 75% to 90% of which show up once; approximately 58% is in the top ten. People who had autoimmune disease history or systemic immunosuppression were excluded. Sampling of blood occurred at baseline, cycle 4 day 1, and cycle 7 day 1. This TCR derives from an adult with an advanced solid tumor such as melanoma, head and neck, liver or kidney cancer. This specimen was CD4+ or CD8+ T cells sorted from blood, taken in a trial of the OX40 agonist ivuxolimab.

CDR3: CASSPGRTYEQYF. DNA for the CDR3: TGTGCCAGCAGTCCCGGACGGACCTACGAGCAGTACTTC. V and J are TRBV27 and TRBJ2-7; D is unresolved. Germline V gene lookup returns CDR1 MNHEY and CDR2 SMNVEV (reference sequence). This CDR3 comprises 13 residues. Trimming took 5 bases from V and 2 from J, leaving 10 bases between them.